These T cell receptor beta chains were read from a single sample in a study of regulatory T cells in long-lasting Graves disease. One entry per CDR3 protein results from TCRdb running MiXCR on the multiplex PCR reads. The data show over 450,000 distinct CDR3 sequences, about 12% seen once. This same sample was also taken into another study, of T cells in Graves' hyperthyroidism and ophthalmopathy.

The sample in question was peripheral blood mononuclear cells (PBMCs), obtained at new diagnosis, from a patient treated with antithyroid drugs. These receptors all come from a woman aged 25 to 39 with Graves disease. Both conserved end residues are part of each CDR3. A D gene is named only where the DNA matches it firmly. Clone size is given for some rows only: seen once, a few or many times, or a class if the clone is expanded.

D	size	V	J	DNA	CDR3
TRBD1	many	TRBV5-1	TRBJ1-2	TGCGCCAGCAGCTTGGGACAGGGGGCTTCGGCTAACTATGGCTACACCTTC	CASSLGQGASANYGYTF
TRBD1	many	TRBV18	TRBJ1-5	TGTGCCAGCTCGCAGACAGGGCAACAGCCCCAGCATTTT	CASSQTGQQPQHF
NA	many	TRBV7-2	TRBJ2-1	TGTGCCAGCAGCCTCTACAGCGAGGGGGAGCAGTTCTTC	CASSLYSEGEQFF
NA	many	TRBV28	TRBJ1-2	TGTGCCAGCAGTCCCCGCACGGCTTATAACTATGGCTACACCTTC	CASSPRTAYNYGYTF
NA	many	TRBV28	TRBJ1-2	TGTGCCAGCAGTTTGGGTCCTGCCTATGGCTACACCTTC	CASSLGPAYGYTF
NA	few	TRBV19	TRBJ1-1	TGTGCCAGTAGTACCGCCCCCTTGGCAGGACGGTCCACTGAAGCTTTCTTT	CASSTAPLAGRSTEAFF
NA	many	TRBV27	TRBJ1-1	TGTGCCAGCAGTTTCGAGGGTGGGCCTGAAGCTTTCTTT	CASSFEGGPEAFF
NA	few	TRBV3-1	TRBJ1-1	TGTGCCAGCTGGGGGGGCCTTGTGGCTGAAGCTTTCTTT	CASWGGLVAEAFF
NA	many	TRBV7-2	TRBJ2-7	TGTGCCAGCAGCTCGACTTACTCCTACGAGCAGTACTTC	CASSSTYSYEQYF
NA	few	TRBV7-9	TRBJ2-7	TGTGCCAGCAGCCGGAGCCCCCAGGACGAGCAGTACTTC	CASSRSPQDEQYF
TRBD1	many	TRBV12-3/TRBV12-4	TRBJ1-2	TGTGCCAGCAGTTTACTCAGACAGGGCGGCTATGGCTACACCTTC	CASSLLRQGGYGYTF
NA	many	TRBV7-3	TRBJ2-2	TGTGCCAGCAGCTTAAGTAACACCGGGGAGCTGTTTTTT	CASSLSNTGELFF
TRBD1	NA	TRBV2	TRBJ1-2	TGTGCCAGCAGCCAGCAACCGGGACAGCCCCATGGCTACACCTTC	CASSQQPGQPHGYTF
TRBD2	many	TRBV6-2/TRBV6-3	TRBJ2-2	TGTGCCAGCAGACCTCGACTAGCGGGAGGCACCGGGGAGCTGTTTTTT	CASRPRLAGGTGELFF
NA	few	TRBV20-1	TRBJ1-5	TGCAGTGCTTGGGCGGGCAATCAGCCCCAGCATTTT	CSAWAGNQPQHF
TRBD1	NA	TRBV7-9	TRBJ2-3	TGTGCCAGCAGCTTATTATCCCCGGGACAGGGTGCAGATACGCAGTATTTT	CASSLLSPGQGADTQYF
NA	many	TRBV27	TRBJ1-2	TGTGCCAGCAGTTTATCTCGAAAGTGGGGAGGCTACACCTTC	CASSLSRKWGGYTF
NA	few	TRBV4-3	TRBJ2-7	TGCGCCAGCAGCCAAGAGCTAGACTACGAGCAGTACTTC	CASSQELDYEQYF
NA	many	TRBV5-1	TRBJ2-5	TGCGCCAGCAGTCGGACGGCGGAGTTAAAGACCCAGTACTTC	CASSRTAELKTQYF
NA	many	TRBV6-2/TRBV6-3	TRBJ2-1	TGTGCCAGCAGTTGGACAAATGAGCAGTTCTTC	CASSWTNEQFF
NA	many	TRBV11-2	TRBJ2-5	TGTGCCAGCAGCTTAGTGGCTCGCGGGACCCAGTACTTC	CASSLVARGTQYF
TRBD2	many	TRBV29-1	TRBJ2-1	TGCAGCGTTGAAGATCCGGGACTAGCGGGCCTTGCCTCCTACAATGAGCAGTTCTTC	CSVEDPGLAGLASYNEQFF
TRBD2	few	TRBV4-2	TRBJ2-1	TGTGCCAGCAGCCCCGGACCCCCAGCGGGAGGAAAACCGAGCTCCTACAATGAGCAGTTCTTC	CASSPGPPAGGKPSSYNEQFF
NA	many	TRBV7-8	TRBJ2-1	TGTGCCAGCAGCGACCTTTCTCGAAACTACAATGAGCAGTTCTTC	CASSDLSRNYNEQFF
NA	many	TRBV3-1	TRBJ2-5	TGTGCCAGCAGCCACACCCGTTTACTAGTAGGAGAGACCCAGTACTTC	CASSHTRLLVGETQYF
NA	NA	TRBV18	TRBJ1-1	TGTGCCAGCTCACTAGGGGGTGCGCGTGAAGCTTTCTTT	CASSLGGAREAFF
TRBD1	many	TRBV6-1	TRBJ1-2	TGTGCCAGCAGCGGGGGACAGGGGCCCCTCTATGGCTACACCTTC	CASSGGQGPLYGYTF
NA	many	TRBV12-3/TRBV12-4	TRBJ2-3	TGTGCCAGCAAAGGACACGAGGCAGATACGCAGTATTTT	CASKGHEADTQYF
NA	many	TRBV20-1	TRBJ2-3	TGCAGTGCTAGAAGTAGGTCCCCAGATACGCAGTATTTT	CSARSRSPDTQYF
NA	NA	TRBV7-9	TRBJ1-1	TGTGCCAGCAGCTCCGGACCCAAACTGGGTGAAGCTTTCTTT	CASSSGPKLGEAFF
NA	NA	TRBV19	TRBJ1-2	TGTGCCAGTAGTATATGGCCCGGGTCGGGTTACACCTTC	CASSIWPGSGYTF
NA	few	TRBV5-5	TRBJ1-3	TGTGCCAGCAGCTTGCAAGGAGGGAGCTCTGGAAACACCATATATTTT	CASSLQGGSSGNTIYF
NA	few	TRBV18	TRBJ1-2	TGTGCCAGCTCACCGGCCAGGCCCCTGACTCCCTTCTATGGCTACACCTTC	CASSPARPLTPFYGYTF
TRBD2	many	TRBV2	TRBJ2-1	TGTGCCAGCAACGGACTAGCGGGAATAAGTGAGCAGTTCTTC	CASNGLAGISEQFF
TRBD2	NA	TRBV3-1	TRBJ2-1	TGTGCCAGCAGCCGAGCCGGGACTAACAATGAGCAGTTCTTC	CASSRAGTNNEQFF
NA	many	TRBV4-3	TRBJ1-5	TGCGCCAGCAGCCAAGGGGTCAATCAGCCCCAGCATTTT	CASSQGVNQPQHF
NA	NA	TRBV10-3	TRBJ1-1	TGTGCCAGCAGGGTGTTAGGTCCCAACACTGAAGCTTTCTTT	CASRVLGPNTEAFF
NA	NA	TRBV24-1	TRBJ2-3	TGTGCCACCAGTGATTCCTATACAGATACGCAGTATTTT	CATSDSYTDTQYF
NA	many	TRBV28	TRBJ2-2	TGTGCCAGCAGCTTAAGTGGCAGGGCCGGGGAGCTGTTTTTT	CASSLSGRAGELFF
NA	many	TRBV12-3/TRBV12-4	TRBJ1-1	TGTGCCAGCAGGAGAGCCGGTAACACTGAAGCTTTCTTT	CASRRAGNTEAFF